This T cell receptor (beta chain) appears in the sequencing data of a study of CD8+CD57+ T cells in acquired aplastic anemia. Study summary: Yields of DNA that came from sorted CD4+ and CD8+ cells averaged roughly 3.3 ug. Study-level findings and limits: Over 25 shared CD8+ CDR3s appeared highly expressed within patients' immunodominant clones.

Genomic DNA, the template, was used for profiling of the TCR beta VDJ and CDR3. One entry per CDR3 protein, called by TCRdb with MiXCR from the reads. The profile shows more than 200,000 distinct CDR3 sequences, around 49% of them singletons. This clonotype was counted many times. Its antigen remains unknown. Sequencing involved patients with CD8+CD57+ cell expansion previously shown by flow cytometry. The receptor's source is a human donor with aplastic anemia. Material for sequencing was sorted CD4+, CD8+, or CD8+CD57+ T cells (not recorded which) from PBMCs.

The CDR3 DNA follows: TGCGCCAGCAGCCGACAGGGGGTGGGGAATGAGCAGTTCTTC. Translating gives CASSRQGVGNEQFF. The rearrangement uses TRBV5-1 and TRBJ2-1; 9 positions agree with TRBD1. The junction had 6 bases not matched to a gene; V was cut back by 4 bases and J by 7 bases. The CDR3 length is 14 residues. The germline V gene encodes CDR1 SGHRS and CDR2 YFSETQ.